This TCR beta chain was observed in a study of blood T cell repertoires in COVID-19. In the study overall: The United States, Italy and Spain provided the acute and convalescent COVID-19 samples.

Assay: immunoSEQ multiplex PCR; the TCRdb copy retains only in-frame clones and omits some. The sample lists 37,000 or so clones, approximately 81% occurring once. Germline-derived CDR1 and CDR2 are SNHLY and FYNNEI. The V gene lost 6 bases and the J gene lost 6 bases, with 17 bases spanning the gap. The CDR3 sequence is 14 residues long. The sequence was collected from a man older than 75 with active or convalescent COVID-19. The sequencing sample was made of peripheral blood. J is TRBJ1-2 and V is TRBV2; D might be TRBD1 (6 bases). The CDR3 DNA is TGTGCCAGCAGCCCCGAACAGGGAGTAGATGGCTACACCTTC. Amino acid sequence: CASSPEQGVDGYTF.